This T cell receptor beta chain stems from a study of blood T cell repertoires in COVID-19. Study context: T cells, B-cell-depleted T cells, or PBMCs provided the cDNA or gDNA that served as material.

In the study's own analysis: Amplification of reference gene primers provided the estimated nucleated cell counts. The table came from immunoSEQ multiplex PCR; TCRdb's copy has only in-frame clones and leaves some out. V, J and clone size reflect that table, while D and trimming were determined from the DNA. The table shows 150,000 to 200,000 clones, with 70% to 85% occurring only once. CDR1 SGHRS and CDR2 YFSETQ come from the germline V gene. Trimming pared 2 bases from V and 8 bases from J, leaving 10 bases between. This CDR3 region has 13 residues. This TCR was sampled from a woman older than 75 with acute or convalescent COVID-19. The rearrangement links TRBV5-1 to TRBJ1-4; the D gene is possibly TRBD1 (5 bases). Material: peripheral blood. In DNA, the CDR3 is TGCGCCAGCAGCTTAAGGGGAGGCGAAAAACTGTTTTTT. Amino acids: CASSLRGGEKLFF.